This TCR beta chain originates from a study of lymphopenia after photon versus proton radiotherapy. Study-level findings and limits: Proton therapy kept repertoires fairly stable, unlike photons, which gained effector/memory cells.

As to this clone: Its cognate antigen is unknown.

Germline lookup yields CDR1 SGHTA and CDR2 FQGNSA. V dropped 5 bases and J dropped 5; count of bases not matched to a gene: 14. The CDR3 covers 16 residues. Sequenced by immunoSEQ multiplex PCR; TCRdb stores in-frame clones only, minus some. The sample yields 65,000 to 90,000 clones, roughly 92% seen once. V is TRBV7-2 and J is TRBJ1-2; TRBD1 matches at 7 bases. This sequence originates from a woman aged 40 to 50 with cholangiocarcinoma. Sequencing was performed on peripheral blood, taken from a patient treated with photon-based radiotherapy. The DNA for the CDR3 is TGTGCCAGCAGCCCCCAGACAGGGACTTTCAATTATGGCTACACCTTC. Its protein product is CASSPQTGTFNYGYTF.